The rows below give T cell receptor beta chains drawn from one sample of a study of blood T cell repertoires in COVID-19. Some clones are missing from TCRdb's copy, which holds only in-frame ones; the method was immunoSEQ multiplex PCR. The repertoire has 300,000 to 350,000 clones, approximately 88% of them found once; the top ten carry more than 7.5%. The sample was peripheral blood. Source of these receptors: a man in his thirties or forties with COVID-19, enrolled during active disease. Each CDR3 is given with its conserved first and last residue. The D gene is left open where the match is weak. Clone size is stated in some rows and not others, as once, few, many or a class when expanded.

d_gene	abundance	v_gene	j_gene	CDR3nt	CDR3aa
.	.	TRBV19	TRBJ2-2	TGTGCCAGTAGTATACACGGGGGTACCGGGGAGCTGTTTTTT	CASSIHGGTGELFF
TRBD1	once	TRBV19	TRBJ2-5	TGTGCCAGTAGTATTAGGGACAGAGAGACCCAGTACTTC	CASSIRDRETQYF
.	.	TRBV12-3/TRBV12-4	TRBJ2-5	TGTGCCAGCAGGTACTCTTCTGAGACCCAGTACTTC	CASRYSSETQYF
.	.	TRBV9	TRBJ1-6	TGTGCCAGCAGCGTAGGGCGGTTTAATTCACCCCTCCACTTT	CASSVGRFNSPLHF
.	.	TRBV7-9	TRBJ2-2	TGTGCCAGCAGCTTAGACTGGGCGGGGACCGGGGAGCTGTTTTTT	CASSLDWAGTGELFF
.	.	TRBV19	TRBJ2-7	TGTGCCAGTAGTATATCCGTCTGGCTGTCCTACGAGCAGTACTTC	CASSISVWLSYEQYF
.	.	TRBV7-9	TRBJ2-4	TGTGCCAGCAGCTTAGGGGCAGGGGGACTGTACAAAAACATTCAGTACTTC	CASSLGAGGLYKNIQYF
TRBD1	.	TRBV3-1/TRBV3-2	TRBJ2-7	TGTGCCAGCAGCCAAGGACAGGGTGATAATTACGAGCAGTACTTC	CASSQGQGDNYEQYF
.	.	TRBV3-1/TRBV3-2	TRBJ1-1	TGTGCCAGCAGCCAAGAGAGGGACACTGAAGCTTTCTTT	CASSQERDTEAFF
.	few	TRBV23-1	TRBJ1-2	TGCGCCAGCAGTCAATCGGATAATCGACGGACAGCTAACTATGGCTACACCTTC	CASSQSDNRRTANYGYTF
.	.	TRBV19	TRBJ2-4	TGTGCCAGTAGTATTCAGGGCGTGGGGGCCAAAAACATTCAGTACTTC	CASSIQGVGAKNIQYF
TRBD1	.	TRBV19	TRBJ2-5	TGTGCCAGTACTACGGCAGGGGGTACAGGAGAGACCCAGTACTTC	CASTTAGGTGETQYF
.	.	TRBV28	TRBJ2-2	TGTGCCAGCAGTTTTGGTAGCTCTAACACCGGGGAGCTGTTTTTT	CASSFGSSNTGELFF
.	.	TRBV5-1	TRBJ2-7	TGCGCCAGCAGCGCCCGACAGGATGGGGAGCAGTACTTC	CASSARQDGEQYF
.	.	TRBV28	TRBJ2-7	TGTGCCAGCAGGAATCCGGGAGCCTCCTACGAGCAGTACTTC	CASRNPGASYEQYF
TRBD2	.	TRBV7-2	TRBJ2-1	TGTGCCAGCAGCTTATCCGCGGGGGGGGCACAACCGACGCAGTTCTTC	CASSLSAGGAQPTQFF
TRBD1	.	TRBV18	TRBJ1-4	TGTGCCAGCTCATCCGGGACAGAGAATGAAAAACTGTTTTTT	CASSSGTENEKLFF
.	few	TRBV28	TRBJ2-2	TGTGCCAGCAGATTTCGGGCCGGGGAGCTGTTTTTT	CASRFRAGELFF
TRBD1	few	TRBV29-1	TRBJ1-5	TGCAGCGTTAGACAGGGGAATCAGCCCCAGCATTTT	CSVRQGNQPQHF
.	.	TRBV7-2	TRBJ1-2	TGTGCCAGCAGCTTAGGGCGGAACGACGGCTACACCTTC	CASSLGRNDGYTF
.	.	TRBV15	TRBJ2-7	TGTGCCACCAGCACCTGGGCGGAGGGAGAGCAGTACTTC	CATSTWAEGEQYF
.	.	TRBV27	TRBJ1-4	TGTGCCAGCAGCTCGGTCAGGGTTGGCGAAAAACTGTTTTTT	CASSSVRVGEKLFF
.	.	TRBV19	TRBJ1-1	TGTGCCAGTAGTATTTCTCCACAGATGAACACTGAAGCTTTCTTT	CASSISPQMNTEAFF
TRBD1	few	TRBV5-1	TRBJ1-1	TGCGCCAGCAGCTCGAGTCCCACAGGGGTCGGGAATGAAGCTTTCTTT	CASSSSPTGVGNEAFF
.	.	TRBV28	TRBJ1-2	TGTGCCAGCAGTATCTCCCTGATAGCCTCTAACTATGGCTACACCTTC	CASSISLIASNYGYTF
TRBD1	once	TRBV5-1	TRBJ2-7	TGCGCCAGCAGCTTCGGACAGGGAGGCGAGCAGTACTTC	CASSFGQGGEQYF
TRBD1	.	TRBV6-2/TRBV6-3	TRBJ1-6	TGTGCCAGCAGTTCAGGGGGTAATTCACCCCTCCACTTT	CASSSGGNSPLHF
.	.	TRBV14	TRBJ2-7	TGTGCCAGCAGCCAAGAGGTAAGCCCTGGCGGGACCCCGACTCGGTACTTC	CASSQEVSPGGTPTRYF
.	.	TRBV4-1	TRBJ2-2	TGCGCCAGCAGCCAATTGGTTCCCCGTCGGCAGGGAGGCACCGGGGAGCTGTTTTTT	CASSQLVPRRQGGTGELFF
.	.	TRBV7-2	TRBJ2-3	TGTGCCAGCAGCTTAGTGCGCGATACGCAGTATTTT	CASSLVRDTQYF
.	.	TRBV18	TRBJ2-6	TGTGCCAGCTCACCGGACTCGAGCTCTGGGGCCAACGTCCTGACTTTC	CASSPDSSSGANVLTF
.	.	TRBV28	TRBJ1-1	TGTGCCAGCAGTTTTTTCGGCCTTCGAGGGAACACTGAAGCTTTCTTT	CASSFFGLRGNTEAFF
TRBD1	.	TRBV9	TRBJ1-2	TGTGCCAGCAGCGCGGACAGGGGGTATAACTATGGCTACACCTTC	CASSADRGYNYGYTF
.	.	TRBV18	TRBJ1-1	TGTGCCAGCTCACCTAGGGACTGGGGGACTGAAGCTTTCTTT	CASSPRDWGTEAFF
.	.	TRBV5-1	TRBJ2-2	TGCGCCAGCCCGTGGAGGGGGGAGCTGTTTTTT	CASPWRGELFF
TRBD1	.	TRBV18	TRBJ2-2	TGTGCCAGCTCACAACAGGGGTCGAACACCGGGGAGCTGTTTTTT	CASSQQGSNTGELFF
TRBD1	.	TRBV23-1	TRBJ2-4	TGCGCCAGCAGTCAAGCCCGGGACAGGGGGATGTACAGCCGAAAAAACATTCAGTACTTC	CASSQARDRGMYSRKNIQYF
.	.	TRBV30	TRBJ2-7	TGTGCCTGGAGTCTGTCGCGGAGGGCCTACGAGCAGTACTTC	CAWSLSRRAYEQYF
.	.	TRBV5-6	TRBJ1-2	TGTGCCAGCAGCTTGGGCCAGTCAGTTAACTATGGCTACACCTTC	CASSLGQSVNYGYTF
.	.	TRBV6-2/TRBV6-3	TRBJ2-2	TGTGCCAGCAGTCCACACAGGGAAGGCGGGGAGCTGTTTTTT	CASSPHREGGELFF
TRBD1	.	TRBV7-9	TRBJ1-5	TGTGCCAGCAGCTTGACAGGGGGCGGAAATCAGCCCCAGCATTTT	CASSLTGGGNQPQHF
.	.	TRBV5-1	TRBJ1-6	TGCGCCAGCAGCTTGGAGGTCAGGGGTAATTCACCCCTCCACTTT	CASSLEVRGNSPLHF
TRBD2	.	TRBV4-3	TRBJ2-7	TGCGCCAGCAGCCAAGATCTATCAAGCGGGGGCCTCTCCTACGAGCAGTACTTC	CASSQDLSSGGLSYEQYF
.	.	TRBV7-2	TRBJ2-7	TGTGCCAGCATGGTGGTCTGGACACCTGCCTACGAGCAGTACTTC	CASMVVWTPAYEQYF
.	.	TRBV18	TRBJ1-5	TGTGCCAGCTCATCGACAGGAGTTAGCAATCAGCCCCAGCATTTT	CASSSTGVSNQPQHF
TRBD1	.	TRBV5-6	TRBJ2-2	TGTGCCAGCAGCTTGCGACAGGGGGCAGGAGGGCGGGAGCTGTTTTTT	CASSLRQGAGGRELFF
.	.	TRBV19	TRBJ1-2	TGTGCCAGTAGAATCGGGGGGGATTATGGCTACACCTTC	CASRIGGDYGYTF
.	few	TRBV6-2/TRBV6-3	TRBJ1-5	TGTGCCAGCAGTTACCCACGGGAGAGACCTAGCAATCAGCCCCAGCATTTT	CASSYPRERPSNQPQHF
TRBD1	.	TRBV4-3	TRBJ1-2	TGCGCCAGCAGCCAAGGACAGGGAGAGGCCTATGGCTACACCTTC	CASSQGQGEAYGYTF
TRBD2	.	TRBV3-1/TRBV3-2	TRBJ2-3	TGTGCCAGCAGCCAGCAGCGGGGGGGCCGCACAGATACGCAGTATTTT	CASSQQRGGRTDTQYF